This entry lists 5 T cell receptor beta chains sequenced from one sample in a study of blood T cell repertoires in COVID-19. This table comes from immunoSEQ multiplex PCR, and its TCRdb copy is limited to in-frame clones, with some not included. Of fewer than 250,000 clones listed, roughly 84% are singletons. The sample consisted of peripheral blood. The source of these receptors is a woman aged 80 or over with COVID-19, enrolled during active disease.

This rearrangement joins TRBV27 to TRBJ2-1; D may be TRBD2 (6 bases). The CDR3 runs to 16 residues. CDR1 is MNHEY, CDR2 SMNVEV, per germline (reference sequence). The V and J ends lost 5 bases and 7 bases respectively, with 21 bases between them. CDR3 sequence (DNA): TGTGCCAGCAGTCTTTACGCGGGCCCAGGAGGGAATGAGCAGTTCTTC. Translating gives CASSLYAGPGGNEQFF.

V usage is TRBV19 and J usage is TRBJ2-3; maybe TRBD2 (5 bases). This CDR3 has 14 residues. Between the trimmed V and J ends, which lost 7 bases and 0 bases, there was a span of 11 bases. Germline assignment: CDR1 LNHDA and CDR2 SQIVND (reference sequence). The CDR3 region is CASTRGGSTDTQYF. The DNA of the CDR3 is TGTGCCAGTACCCGGGGTGGTAGCACAGATACGCAGTATTTT.

This clone was recorded a few times. V is TRBV5-1 and J is TRBJ1-4; D unresolved. Trimming removed 0 bases at V and 0 bases at J, with 6 bases between. Germline V gives CDR1 SGHRS, CDR2 YFSETQ. This CDR3 is 15 amino acids long. The CDR3 DNA follows: TGCGCCAGCAGCTTGGTATCTGCAACTAATGAAAAACTGTTTTTT. Amino acid sequence: CASSLVSATNEKLFF.

This clone was counted a few times. The chain uses TRBV7-6 and TRBJ2-3; D uncertain. Per germline, CDR1 SGHVS and CDR2 FNYEAQ. CDR3 size: 15 residues. The V end lost 2 bases, the J end lost 0 bases, and 9 bases lay between the germline ends. The CDR3 reads CASSLNGASTDTQYF. The CDR3 nucleotides read TGTGCCAGCAGCTTAAACGGTGCTAGCACAGATACGCAGTATTTT.

The gene calls are TRBV7-8 and TRBJ2-5, with D maybe TRBD2 (5 bases). The CDR3 sequence is 13 residues long. Looked up from germline, CDR1 is SGHVS and CDR2 is FQNEAQ. Trimming cost V 5 bases and J 5 bases, with 12 bases left between them. The CDR3 sequence is CASSPLRGETQYF. CDR3 bases: TGTGCCAGCAGCCCCCTCAGAGGGGAGACCCAGTACTTC.